This entry lists 26 T cell receptor beta chains sequenced from one sample in a study of control samples from healthy donors and cancer patients. Some clones are missing from TCRdb's copy, which holds only in-frame ones; the method was immunoSEQ multiplex PCR. The sample holds about 180,000 clones, around nine tenths seen once. Sequenced material: blood. These TCRs come from a man aged 25-45 years in good health.

The V call is TRBV10-3, the J call TRBJ1-1; D is unresolved. Germline CDR1 ENHRY, CDR2 SYGVKD. Between the trimmed V and J ends, which lost 7 bases and 3 bases, there was a span of 9 bases. This CDR3 contains 12 residues. The DNA for the CDR3 is TGTGCCATCATGGGTAGAGACACTGAAGCTTTCTTT. This sequence encodes CAIMGRDTEAFF.

The chain is built from TRBV11-2 and TRBJ1-1; D possibly corresponds to TRBD1 (5 bases). The CDR3 has 15 amino acids. Germline loops: CDR1 SGHAT, CDR2 FQNNGV. Trimming stripped 1 base from V and 4 bases from J, with 13 bases between. DNA of the CDR3: TGTGCCAGCAGCTTAGTCCGGGGGAGAGGCACTGAAGCTTTCTTT. This sequence encodes CASSLVRGRGTEAFF.

The chain is built from TRBV5-1 and TRBJ2-3, with D unclear. Germline V CDR1 and CDR2: SGHRS, YFSETQ. The CDR3 contains 13 residues. Between the trimmed V and J ends, which lost 5 bases and 1 base, there was a span of 8 bases. The CDR3 protein is CASRQSGTDTQYF. As DNA, the CDR3 is TGCGCCAGCAGGCAGTCAGGCACAGATACGCAGTATTTT.

This chain links TRBV15 with TRBJ2-7; D assignment may be TRBD1 or TRBD2 (5 bases each). This CDR3 has 15 residues. Germline V gene sequence: CDR1 LNHNV, CDR2 YYDKDF (reference sequence). V lost 0 bases and J lost 6, with 15 bases in between. The CDR3 loop reads CATSRENEGIGEQYF. As DNA, the CDR3 is TGTGCCACCAGCAGAGAAAATGAGGGGATTGGCGAGCAGTACTTC.

The gene calls are TRBV11-3 and TRBJ2-3, with no clear D. CDR1 is SGHNT and CDR2 is YENEEA in the germline V gene. The germline V and J ends were trimmed by 1 base and 2 bases, with 7 bases remaining between them. This CDR3 is built from 14 residues. CDR3 region: CASSLGADTDTQYF. The CDR3 DNA reads TGTGCCAGCAGCTTAGGGGCAGACACAGATACGCAGTATTTT.

The chain employs TRBV24-1 and TRBJ2-3; D might be TRBD1 or TRBD2, each matching 6 bases. Trimming cost V 7 bases and J 0 bases, with 16 bases left between them. The CDR3 has 16 amino acids. Germline V lookup: CDR1 KGHDR, CDR2 SFDVKD. CDR3 sequence (DNA): TGTGCCACCAGCCCTGCGAGGGGGGAAAGCACAGATACGCAGTATTTT. Translated, it gives CATSPARGESTDTQYF.

V is TRBV2 and J is TRBJ2-7, with a possible D match to TRBD2 (6 bases). V was cut by 3 bases and J by 4 bases, with 10 bases left in between. The germline V gene has CDR1 SNHLY and CDR2 FYNNEI. This CDR3 is built from 13 residues. The CDR3 loop reads CASSEGTRYEQYF. The DNA for the CDR3 is TGTGCCAGCAGTGAGGGGACTCGGTACGAGCAGTACTTC.

The CDR3 region has the DNA TGTGCCAGCTCACCAGGGGACCGGAGTACAGATACGCAGTATTTT. Residues: CASSPGDRSTDTQYF. The chain links TRBV18 to TRBJ2-3, with D perhaps matching TRBD1 or TRBD2 (5 bases each). The CDR3 is made up of 15 amino acids. The V gene lost 2 bases and the J gene lost 3 bases, with 12 bases spanning the gap. CDR1 is KGHSH and CDR2 is LQKENI in the germline V gene.

This chain joins TRBV18 and TRBJ1-2; the match to TRBD1 covers 8 bases. The CDR3 contains 17 residues. The germline CDR1 and CDR2 sequences are KGHSH and LQKENI. J gave up 5 bases and V 3 bases, and 14 bases lay outside the gene matches. CDR3 DNA: TGTGCCAGCTCACCGCGTATTTTAGACAGGGGAAATTATGGCTACACCTTC. This gives the protein CASSPRILDRGNYGYTF.

The V gene is TRBV7-9, the J gene TRBJ2-7; 8 bases map to TRBD2. CDR3 size: 15 residues. V shed 5 bases and J 6 bases; nucleotides not matched to a gene: 12. The germline CDR1 and CDR2 sequences are SEHNR and FQNEAQ (reference sequence). In DNA form, the CDR3 reads TGTGCCAGCAGCGGGAGAGCGACTAGCGTCGCCGAGCAGTACTTC. Its protein product is CASSGRATSVAEQYF. The full variable domain, its missing parts supplied by reference TRBV7-9 and TRBJ2-7, is DTGVSQNPRHKITKRGQNVTFRCDPISEHNRLYWYRQTLGQGPEFLTYFQNEAQLEKSRLLSDRFSAERPKGSFSTLEIQRTEQGDSAMYLCASSGRATSVAEQYFGPGTRLTVT.

The genes are TRBV11-2 and TRBJ2-5, with 7 bases fitting TRBD1. Trimming removed 7 bases from V and 4 bases from J; junction bases left unmatched: 12. Germline V gene sequence: CDR1 SGHAT, CDR2 FQNNGV. CDR3 length: 15 amino acids. The CDR3 is CASNLGAGGRETQYF. CDR3 nucleotides: TGTGCCAGCAACTTGGGGGCAGGGGGTAGAGAGACCCAGTACTTC.

The rearrangement links TRBV28 to TRBJ2-3; D might be TRBD1 (6 bases). CDR1 and CDR2 from the germline V gene are MDHEN and SYDVKM. Trimming shortened V by 3 bases and J by 2 bases, and 21 bases separated the two germline ends. The CDR3 is 18 residues long. This chain's CDR3 is CASSFPPAVDRHTDTQYF. CDR3 DNA sequence: TGTGCCAGCAGTTTTCCACCCGCCGTGGACAGACACACAGATACGCAGTATTTT.

The chain has TRBV7-9 and TRBJ1-2; 9 bases line up with TRBD1. V lost 5 bases, J lost 6 bases, and 7 bases stayed unmatched. From germline, CDR1 is SEHNR and CDR2 FQNEAQ (reference sequence). This CDR3 contains 14 residues. CDR3: CASSIDRTGDGYTF. The CDR3 DNA follows: TGTGCCAGCAGCATCGATCGGACAGGGGATGGCTACACCTTC.

The V and J genes are TRBV5-1 and TRBJ1-6, with D perhaps matching TRBD1 (5 bases). The ends were cut back, 2 bases at V and 4 bases at J, with 7 bases in the middle. Germline V gene lookup returns CDR1 SGHRS and CDR2 YFSETQ. The CDR3 has 14 residues. The CDR3 DNA sequence: TGCGCCAGCAGCTTAGAGGGGTATAATTCACCCCTCCACTTT. Its protein product is CASSLEGYNSPLHF.

The gene calls are TRBV10-3 and TRBJ1-2, with TRBD1 as a possible D gene (6 bases). V shed 3 bases and J shed 4 bases, with 12 bases lying between them. This CDR3 is 14 amino acids long. The V gene's germline CDR1 is ENHRY and CDR2 SYGVKD. The CDR3: CAISEPGVGYGYTF. CDR3 nucleotides: TGTGCCATCAGTGAACCAGGGGTGGGCTATGGCTACACCTTC.

The rearrangement uses TRBV7-9 and TRBJ2-3, with TRBD2 matching 8 bases. J lost 3 bases, V lost 4 bases, and 3 bases had no gene match. The CDR3 covers 14 residues. Germline-derived CDR1 and CDR2 are SEHNR and FQNEAQ (reference sequence). Written as DNA, the CDR3 is TGTGCCAGCAGCTCCGGGGGGGGGACAGATACGCAGTATTTT. The encoded protein is CASSSGGGTDTQYF. Full variable domain (missing parts from reference TRBV7-9 and TRBJ2-3): DTGVSQNPRHKITKRGQNVTFRCDPISEHNRLYWYRQTLGQGPEFLTYFQNEAQLEKSRLLSDRFSAERPKGSFSTLEIQRTEQGDSAMYLCASSSGGGTDTQYFGPGTRLTVL.

The V and J genes are TRBV19 and TRBJ1-1; 8 bases line up with TRBD1. Germline-derived CDR1 and CDR2 are LNHDA and SQIVND (reference sequence). V lost 5 bases, J lost 6 bases, and 5 bases stayed unmatched. CDR3 length: 13 residues. CDR3 sequence (DNA): TGTGCCAGTAGTGTCAGGACAGGGTCTGAAGCTTTCTTT. This codes for CASSVRTGSEAFF.

The table lists this clone with a count of one. The V call is TRBV9, the J call TRBJ2-1, with TRBD2 identical over 8 bases. This CDR3 region has 16 residues. Unmatched junction bases numbered 6, after V lost 0 bases and J lost 4 bases. From germline, CDR1 is SGDLS and CDR2 YYNGEE. As DNA, the CDR3 is TGTGCCAGCAGCGTAGTAAGCGGGGGCCCTTACAATGAGCAGTTCTTC. It translates to CASSVVSGGPYNEQFF.

The chain employs TRBV24-1 and TRBJ2-1; 13 positions agree with TRBD2. V shed 4 bases and J 4 bases; nucleotides not matched to a gene: 3. In germline, CDR1 is KGHDR, CDR2 SFDVKD. The CDR3 is 16 residues long. The CDR3, as DNA: TGTGCCACCAGTGAAACTAGCGGGAGGGCATACAATGAGCAGTTCTTC. As protein: CATSETSGRAYNEQFF.

This clone has a single count. The chain couples TRBV19 to TRBJ2-3; 9 nucleotides line up with TRBD2. V shed 6 bases and J 0 bases; nucleotides not matched to a gene: 13. CDR1 and CDR2 (germline): LNHDA, SQIVND (reference sequence). This CDR3 is 18 amino acids long. CDR3 sequence reads: CASSPWGLAVPSTDTQYF. CDR3 DNA sequence: TGTGCCAGTAGCCCCTGGGGACTAGCCGTTCCTAGCACAGATACGCAGTATTTT.

V usage is TRBV5-4 and J usage is TRBJ2-1; D may be TRBD1 (6 bases). The CDR3 length is 14 residues. CDR1 and CDR2 (germline): SGHNT, YYREEE (reference sequence). V lost 0 bases and J lost 10, with 14 bases in between. The DNA for the CDR3 is TGTGCCAGCAGCTTGGGGGGTAGGGGGAACGAGCAGTTCTTC. Translated: CASSLGGRGNEQFF.

The V and J genes are TRBV7-9 and TRBJ1-1; D perhaps matches TRBD1 (5 bases). Germline V gene sequence: CDR1 SEHNR, CDR2 FQNEAQ (reference sequence). The CDR3 loop spans 13 amino acids. Trimming cost V 1 base and J 5 bases, with 8 bases left between them. The chain's CDR3 is CASSLGWGTEAFF. The CDR3 DNA reads TGTGCCAGCAGCTTAGGCTGGGGGACTGAAGCTTTCTTT. The full variable domain, rest sourced from reference TRBV7-9 and TRBJ1-1, is DTGVSQNPRHKITKRGQNVTFRCDPISEHNRLYWYRQTLGQGPEFLTYFQNEAQLEKSRLLSDRFSAERPKGSFSTLEIQRTEQGDSAMYLCASSLGWGTEAFFGQGTRLTVV.

The CDR3 bases are TGCGCCAGCAGCCAAGTAGGCAGGGGTGGGAACACTGAAGCTTTCTTT. Translating gives CASSQVGRGGNTEAFF. The rearrangement uses TRBV4-1 and TRBJ1-1; a possible D gene is TRBD1 (6 bases). Deletions cut 1 base from V and 1 base from J, with 13 bases between. The germline V gene encodes CDR1 MGHRA and CDR2 YSYEKL. The CDR3 runs 16 residues.

This chain connects TRBV6-2 or TRBV6-3 to TRBJ1-1; unclear D gene. The CDR3 totals 14 residues. The germline V gene encodes CDR1 MNHEY and CDR2 SVGEGT. V shed 2 bases and J shed 2 bases, with 9 bases lying between them. CDR3 amino acids: CASSYREGNTEAFF. CDR3 bases: TGTGCCAGCAGTTACCGGGAGGGAAACACTGAAGCTTTCTTT.

This chain links TRBV7-2 with TRBJ2-4; 8 bases line up with TRBD2. Germline V lookup: CDR1 SGHTA, CDR2 FQGNSA. This CDR3 has 15 amino acids. V was clipped by 5 bases and J by 2 bases; unmatched bases: 5. The CDR3 region has the DNA TGTGCCAGCAGCCCACGGGGGGGGCCCAAAAACATTCAGTACTTC. Protein sequence: CASSPRGGPKNIQYF.

In DNA form, the CDR3 reads TGTGCCAGCAGTAACGGATTAGCTAACTATGGCTACACCTTC. As protein: CASSNGLANYGYTF. This chain joins TRBV6-5 and TRBJ1-2; D is unclear. Trimming took 5 bases from V and 0 from J, leaving 10 bases between them. This CDR3 contains 14 residues. The V gene's germline CDR1 is MNHEY and CDR2 SVGAGI.